The rows below give T cell receptor beta chains drawn from one sample of a study of control samples from healthy donors and cancer patients. The assay was immunoSEQ multiplex PCR, and TCRdb's table has in-frame clones only and misses some. The sample has fewer than 25,000 clones; roughly 83% are singletons. The sequenced sample was PBMCs. These receptor sequences come from a man aged 55 to 70 with head and neck cancer. Each CDR3 is given with its conserved first and last residue. A D gene is named only where the DNA matches it firmly. Size is stated for part of the rows, as once, few or many counts, or as a class when the clone is expanded.

>TRBD1|few|TRBJ1-2|14|TRBV2
TGTGCCAGTGACAGGGCTGAGTCAAACTATGGCTACACCTTC
CASDRAESNYGYTF
>-|-|TRBJ1-6|13|TRBV30
TGTGCCTGGAGCGCCGCGATAGATTCACCCCTCCACTTT
CAWSAAIDSPLHF
>-|-|TRBJ1-2|13|TRBV7-2
TGTGCCAGCAGCCCAAGTCCCCCGGAAGGCTACACCTTC
CASSPSPPEGYTF
>-|-|TRBJ1-5|13|TRBV6-6
TGTGCCAGCAGTTCCCAACGGGATCAGCCCCAGCATTTT
CASSSQRDQPQHF
>-|-|TRBJ2-2|13|TRBV27
TGTGCCAGCAGTGTAGCGGTCACCGGGGAGCTGTTTTTT
CASSVAVTGELFF
>-|-|TRBJ2-7|13|TRBV7-9
TGTGCCAGCAGCTTCGGGACTCTTTACGAGCAGTACTTC
CASSFGTLYEQYF
>TRBD2|-|TRBJ2-5|17|TRBV19
TGTGCCAGTAGTATAAGAGGTCTAGCGGGGGGTGTGGAGACCCAGTACTTC
CASSIRGLAGGVETQYF
>TRBD1|-|TRBJ1-6|16|TRBV2
TGTGCCAGCAGTCCCCCGGGACAGGGGAGTAATTCACCCCTCCACTTT
CASSPPGQGSNSPLHF
>TRBD1|-|TRBJ1-5|15|TRBV6-2/TRBV6-3
TGTGCCAGCAGTTACTCGACAGGGGGCAATCAGCCCCAGCATTTT
CASSYSTGGNQPQHF
>TRBD1|-|TRBJ2-7|15|TRBV5-1
TGCGCCAGCAGCTGGACAGGGGGGAGCTCCTACGAGCAGTACTTC
CASSWTGGSSYEQYF
>-|-|TRBJ1-5|11|TRBV28
TGTGCCAGCAGTTTTGGTCAGCCCCAGCATTTT
CASSFGQPQHF
>TRBD1|-|TRBJ2-2|15|TRBV11-2
TGTGCCAGCAGCCCCCTTTCCGGGACAGCCGGGGAGCTGTTTTTT
CASSPLSGTAGELFF
>-|-|TRBJ1-5|15|TRBV24-1
TGTGCCACCAGTGATTCGAGGGAAAGCAATCAGCCCCAGCATTTT
CATSDSRESNQPQHF
>-|once|TRBJ2-2|14|TRBV28
TGTGCCAGCAGCCCCATCAGGAACACCGGGGAGCTGTTTTTT
CASSPIRNTGELFF